These 2 T cell receptor beta chains came from one sample sequenced in a study of T-cell memory formation after mild COVID-19. TCRdb re-called the 5' RACE reads with MiXCR, one entry per CDR3 protein. The sample records roughly 350,000 distinct CDR3 sequences, around 21% being singletons. Sequenced input: PBMCs or a T cell subset sorted from them (not recorded which). The receptors were gathered from an adult woman who had mild COVID-19 (a few samples of this study predate the infection). Cell type and time point are not known.

This clonotype has only a few counts. The V gene is TRBV6-1, the J gene TRBJ2-7; 12 nucleotides line up with TRBD1. Germline assignment: CDR1 MNHNS and CDR2 SASEGT. This CDR3 region has 15 residues. V shed 3 bases and J 7 bases; nucleotides not matched to a gene: 7. The CDR3 loop reads CASSDPGQGAREQYF. The CDR3 coding sequence is TGTGCCAGCAGTGATCCGGGACAGGGGGCGAGGGAGCAGTACTTC.

This clonotype appeared a few times. This chain connects TRBV7-2 to TRBJ2-7; TRBD1 matches 9 bases. The ends lost 5 bases at V and 3 bases at J; junction bases unmatched: 8. CDR3 length equals 15 residues. CDR1 and CDR2 from the germline V gene are SGHTA and FQGNSA. The CDR3 nucleotides are TGTGCCAGCAGCAGGACAGGGGCGATTGACTACGAGCAGTACTTC. It yields the protein CASSRTGAIDYEQYF.